Following are 3 T cell receptor beta chains from one sample sequenced in a study of a mutant IDH1 vaccine in newly diagnosed glioma. Clones were read by immunoSEQ multiplex PCR, and TCRdb kept only the in-frame ones, dropping some. Of some 80,000 clones listed, 75% to 90% are singletons. Noted time point: week 23, last vaccination. What each vaccine dose contained was 300 ug of mutant IDH1 20-mer peptide, accompanied by topical imiquimod. These receptors have no identified antigens. The sample in question was PBMCs, obtained from a glioma patient whose treatment included an IDH1 peptide vaccine. Every receptor here comes from a woman between 50 and 59 years old with glioma.

The chain has TRBV6-1 and TRBJ2-1; 7 bases fit TRBD2. Germline-derived CDR1 and CDR2 are MNHNS and SASEGT. The CDR3 is 15 amino acids. J lost 6 bases, V lost 1 base, and 6 bases had no gene match. The CDR3 sequence: CASSEGLAETNEQFF. For the CDR3, the DNA is TGTGCCAGCAGTGAAGGCCTAGCGGAAACCAATGAGCAGTTCTTC.

The chain has TRBV5-1 and TRBJ2-2; D tentatively fits TRBD1 or TRBD2 (6 bases each). Trimming left V 5 bases short and J 7 bases short, with 12 bases between. The CDR3 spans 13 residues. Germline V gene sequence: CDR1 SGHRS, CDR2 YFSETQ. As DNA, the CDR3 is TGCGCCAGCAGTCTGGGGGGCAGCGGGGAGCTGTTTTTT. Translation: CASSLGGSGELFF.

The chain employs TRBV4-1 and TRBJ2-2, with 8 nucleotides matching TRBD2. CDR1 and CDR2 from the germline V gene are MGHRA and YSYEKL. This CDR3 contains 17 residues. J was trimmed by 5 bases and V by 4 bases; bases with no gene match: 12. This chain's CDR3 is CASSREGAGVRTGELFF. CDR3 sequence (DNA): TGCGCCAGCAGCCGAGAGGGAGCGGGAGTGAGGACCGGGGAGCTGTTTTTT.